This T cell receptor beta chain was sequenced during a study of cytomegalovirus exposure and HLA in healthy donors. Study results and limitations: Relative to the approximately 700-donor mean, N-insertions were reportedly fewer in an Asian-associated ancestry cluster in a later analysis. The classifier, whose performance was assessed in both the original and validation cohorts, reportedly diagnosed cytomegalovirus status with high specificity and sensitivity. Overall, roughly 150 TCR beta chains were annotated as cytomegalovirus-associated.

Germline V gene lookup returns CDR1 MNHEY and CDR2 SMNVEV (reference sequence). CDR3 length: 13 amino acids. V was cut by 4 bases and J by 8 bases, with 12 bases left in between. On this clone itself: Its antigen is unknown.

Whereas donors were nominally healthy upon sampling, unrecorded immune exposures were probable. The PCR made use of 60 Vbeta and 13 Jbeta primers. Data came from immunoSEQ multiplex PCR; TCRdb stores just in-frame clones and leaves some out. The data contain fewer than 250,000 clones, 78% of them singletons. The chain recombines TRBV27 with TRBJ2-1; no clear D gene. The sequence was collected from a male donor in good health and CMV-seronegative. Material: PBMCs. This CDR3 is CASSSRSHDEQFF. CDR3 in DNA: TGTGCCAGCAGTTCCCGGAGCCACGATGAGCAGTTCTTC.